Listed here is a single T cell receptor beta chain. Looked up from germline, CDR1 is MGHRA and CDR2 is YSYEKL. V gave up 0 bases and J gave up 3 bases, with 8 bases separating them. This CDR3 has 14 amino acids. Molecules of cDNA were individually given unique molecular identifiers that were attached to them. TCRdb analysed the 5' RACE reads with MiXCR anew, one entry per CDR3 protein. Among tens of thousands of distinct CDR3 sequences listed, just over 20% were seen once. The sample comes from a study of early T cells in non-severe SARS-CoV-2 infection. Looking at the study overall: The chains were unpaired, and the sequenced material was bulk RNA from unsorted whole blood.

The J gene is TRBJ1-2, the V gene TRBV4-1; TRBD1 might be the D (5 bases). The source was whole blood, collected at baseline. This TCR was recovered from an adult who was a healthcare worker with PCR-confirmed SARS-CoV-2 infection or an uninfected control (not recorded which). Here the CDR3 DNA reads TGCGCCAGCAGCCAAGACGGGGCATACTATGGCTACACCTTC. This gives the protein CASSQDGAYYGYTF.